Presented here are 16 T cell receptor beta chains from one specimen sequenced in a study of shared clonotypes between healthy human individuals. Generated by immunoSEQ multiplex PCR, the TCRdb table keeps only in-frame clones and is missing some. The table records around 120,000 clones, just over 65% of them present only once. The sequencing sample was made of memory CD8+ T cells sorted from blood. Documented subset: CD45RO+ cells pooled with CCR7-negative TemRA cells. The source of these receptors is a woman aged 25 to 39 in good health.

The chain links TRBV2 to TRBJ2-7; D remains ambiguous. The V and J ends lost 4 bases and 0 bases respectively, with 13 bases between them. There are 15 residues in the CDR3. Germline-derived CDR1 and CDR2 are SNHLY and FYNNEI. The CDR3 DNA follows: TGTGCCAGCAGTGGGTATGTGGCAGGCTCCTACGAGCAGTACTTC. It codes for CASSGYVAGSYEQYF.

The V and J genes are TRBV6-1 and TRBJ2-3; D remains unclear. CDR3 length: 14 residues. The V gene lost 2 bases and the J gene lost 2 bases, with 8 bases spanning the gap. CDR1 and CDR2 from the germline V gene are MNHNS and SASEGT. The CDR3 region is CASSERADTDTQYF. CDR3 in DNA: TGTGCCAGCAGTGAACGGGCAGACACAGATACGCAGTATTTT.

The chain carries TRBV7-9 and TRBJ1-1, with a weak D call TRBD1 (6 bases). Trimming shortened V by 8 bases and J by 0 bases, and 10 bases separated the two germline ends. There are 13 residues in the CDR3. The germline V gene encodes CDR1 SEHNR and CDR2 FQNEAQ (reference sequence). The CDR3 reads CASQGIMNTEAFF. The DNA for the CDR3 is TGTGCCAGCCAGGGGATAATGAACACTGAAGCTTTCTTT. The full variable domain, rest sourced from reference TRBV7-9 and TRBJ1-1, is DTGVSQNPRHKITKRGQNVTFRCDPISEHNRLYWYRQTLGQGPEFLTYFQNEAQLEKSRLLSDRFSAERPKGSFSTLEIQRTEQGDSAMYLCASQGIMNTEAFFGQGTRLTVV.

The V call is TRBV7-8, the J call TRBJ2-1; TRBD2 aligns across 8 bases. The V segment lost 1 base and the J segment 4 bases; nucleotides outside the gene matches: 6. This CDR3 has 16 residues. Germline V CDR1 and CDR2: SGHVS, FQNEAQ. In DNA, the CDR3 is TGTGCCAGCAGCTTAGTTCTAGCGGGTGTTTACAATGAGCAGTTCTTC. It codes for CASSLVLAGVYNEQFF. Full variable domain (outside the CDR3, taken from reference TRBV7-8 and TRBJ2-1): GAGVSQSPRYKVAKRGQDVALRCDPISGHVSLFWYQQALGQGPEFLTYFQNEAQLDKSGLPSDRFFAERPEGSVSTLKIQRTQQEDSAVYLCASSLVLAGVYNEQFFGPGTRLTVL.

The chain uses TRBV28 and TRBJ1-1, with D perhaps matching TRBD1 (5 bases). From germline, CDR1 is MDHEN and CDR2 SYDVKM. The germline V and J ends were trimmed by 5 bases and 1 base, with 14 bases remaining between them. This CDR3 comprises 15 residues. CDR3 in DNA: TGTGCCAGCAGTAAGAGGGGTGTGGGGAACACTGAAGCTTTCTTT. It translates to CASSKRGVGNTEAFF.

This chain joins TRBV25-1 and TRBJ2-1; perhaps D is TRBD1 or TRBD2 (5 bases each). The CDR3 is 17 amino acids. V was pared by 2 bases and J by 0 bases, with 14 bases between. The germline CDR1 and CDR2 sequences are MGHDK and SYGVNS. CDR3 loop: CASSEMGPTSSYNEQFF. The CDR3 bases are TGTGCCAGCAGTGAAATGGGGCCAACTAGCTCCTACAATGAGCAGTTCTTC.

The genes are TRBV5-6 and TRBJ2-3; D unresolved. Germline V gives CDR1 SGHDT, CDR2 YYEEEE. This CDR3 is 15 amino acids long. V was trimmed by 4 bases and J by 3 bases, leaving 15 bases between them. The chain's CDR3 is CASSHHGSPTDTQYF. The CDR3 DNA sequence: TGTGCCAGCAGCCACCATGGGTCTCCGACAGATACGCAGTATTTT.

Details on this clone: With only one base between it and a far larger clone, this is likely a read error. V and J are TRBV4-1 and TRBJ2-5; maybe TRBD1 (5 bases). V lost 6 bases to trimming and J lost 1 base, with 15 bases between them. The length of the CDR3 is 15 residues. The germline V gene encodes CDR1 MGHRA and CDR2 YSYEKL. The CDR3 reads CASSTNGQPQETQYF. CDR3 nucleotides: TGCGCCAGCAGTACTAATGGACAACCCCAAGAGACCCAGTACTTC.

This chain joins TRBV6-6 and TRBJ2-1; 9 nucleotides agree with TRBD1. The CDR3 extends over 15 amino acids. Germline CDR1 is MNHNY and CDR2 is SVGAGI (reference sequence). The V and J ends lost 6 bases and 4 bases, in that order; junction bases with no gene match: 7. The CDR3 DNA sequence: TGTGCCAGCAGCGTCAGACAGGGGGAATACAATGAGCAGTTCTTC. This encodes CASSVRQGEYNEQFF.

This clone was counted a few times. The chain joins TRBV25-1 to TRBJ2-7; 7 bases are shared with TRBD1. V shed 2 bases and J 9 bases; nucleotides not matched to a gene: 4. The CDR3 runs 12 residues. The germline gives CDR1 MGHDK, CDR2 SYGVNS. CDR3 coding DNA: TGTGCCAGCAGTGAAGTCGGGGACAGGCAGTACTTC. Its translation is CASSEVGDRQYF.

This chain joins TRBV28 and TRBJ1-1; D is ambiguous. The CDR3 extends over 13 amino acids. Trimming stripped 1 base from V and 6 bases from J, with 9 bases between. Germline V gives CDR1 MDHEN, CDR2 SYDVKM. CDR3 amino acids: CASSLYPRAEAFF. The CDR3 DNA follows: TGTGCCAGCAGTTTATATCCCCGAGCTGAAGCTTTCTTT.

The chain uses TRBV5-1 and TRBJ2-7; TRBD2 is a possible D gene (5 bases). The CDR3 sequence is 15 residues long. The V and J ends lost 6 bases and 0 bases respectively, with 16 bases between them. CDR1 SGHRS and CDR2 YFSETQ come from the germline V gene. CDR3 region: CASISRGDSSYEQYF. In DNA, the CDR3 is TGCGCCAGCATCTCCCGGGGTGATTCCTCCTACGAGCAGTACTTC.

This clone was seen only a few times. The CDR3 sequence is CSVVTYEQYF. The CDR3 DNA follows: TGCAGCGTTGTCACCTACGAGCAGTACTTC. The rearrangement joins TRBV29-1 to TRBJ2-7; D is unresolved. V lost 4 bases, J lost 2 bases, and 3 bases lay in between. Per germline, CDR1 SQVTM and CDR2 ANQGSEA. CDR3 size: 10 residues.

This clone was seen a handful of times. The CDR3 DNA follows: TGTGCCGGCCGGGACAGGGGTCCTCTGGGGACTGAAGCTTTCTTT. It translates to CAGRDRGPLGTEAFF. This rearrangement joins TRBV2 to TRBJ1-1; 10 nucleotides align to TRBD1. Per germline, CDR1 SNHLY and CDR2 FYNNEI. Losses at the gene ends were 11 bases for V and 5 bases for J; bases not matched to a gene: 14. This CDR3 contains 15 residues.

The rearrangement uses TRBV28 and TRBJ2-7; 10 nucleotides match TRBD2. This CDR3 is 14 amino acids long. The J segment lost 9 bases and the V segment lost 5 bases, leaving 10 bases of the junction unmatched. The germline V gene has CDR1 MDHEN and CDR2 SYDVKM. DNA of the CDR3: TGTGCCAGCAGTCAACTAGCGGGATTTTATGGGCAGTACTTC. Its translation is CASSQLAGFYGQYF. Complete variable domain (other parts from reference TRBV28 and TRBJ2-7): DVKVTQSSRYLVKRTGEKVFLECVQDMDHENMFWYRQDPGLGLRLIYFSYDVKMKEKGDIPEGYSVSREKKERFSLILESASTNQTSMYLCASSQLAGFYGQYFGPGTRLTVT.

The chain uses TRBV11-2 and TRBJ2-1, with D possibly being TRBD1 or TRBD2 (6 bases each). The CDR3 totals 14 residues. Germline V lookup: CDR1 SGHAT, CDR2 FQNNGV. The ends were cut back, 2 bases at V and 10 bases at J, with 15 bases in the middle. The CDR3 here is CASSLLGGRWEQFF. The CDR3 DNA reads as TGTGCCAGCAGCTTATTGGGGGGCCGGTGGGAGCAGTTCTTC. Based on the CDR3 plus reference TRBV11-2 and TRBJ2-1, the full variable domain is EAGVAQSPRYKIIEKRQSVAFWCNPISGHATLYWYQQILGQGPKLLIQFQNNGVVDDSQLPKDRFSAERLKGVDSTLKIQPAKLEDSAVYLCASSLLGGRWEQFFGPGTRLTVL.